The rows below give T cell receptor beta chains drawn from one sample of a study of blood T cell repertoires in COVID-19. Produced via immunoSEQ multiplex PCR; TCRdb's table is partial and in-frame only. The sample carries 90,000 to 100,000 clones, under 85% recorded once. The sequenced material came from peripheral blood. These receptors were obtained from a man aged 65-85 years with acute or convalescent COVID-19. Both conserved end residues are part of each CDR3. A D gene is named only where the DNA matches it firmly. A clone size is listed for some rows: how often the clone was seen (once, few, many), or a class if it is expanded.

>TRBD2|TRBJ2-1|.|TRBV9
TGTGCCAGCAGCGAGACCGGGACTAGCGGGGTCCGGGAGCAGTTCTTC
CASSETGTSGVREQFF
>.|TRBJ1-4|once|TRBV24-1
TGTGCCACCAGTGCCCTAGGACAGCCCGAAAAACTGTTTTTT
CATSALGQPEKLFF
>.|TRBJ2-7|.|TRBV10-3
TGTGCCATCAGGGCCATTCAGTCCTACGAGCAGTACTTC
CAIRAIQSYEQYF
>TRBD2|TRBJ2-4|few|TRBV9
TGTGCCAGCAGCGTAGAACCCAGTGGGGCTAGCGGGGTCAGAAACATTCAGTACTTC
CASSVEPSGASGVRNIQYF
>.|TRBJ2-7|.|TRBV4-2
TGTGCCAGCAGCCAGTCCCTTGGAGTCTACGAGCAGTACTTC
CASSQSLGVYEQYF
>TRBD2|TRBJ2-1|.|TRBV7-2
TGTGCCAGCAGCTGGCCCCTAGCGGGGCCCTACAATGAGCAGTTCTTC
CASSWPLAGPYNEQFF
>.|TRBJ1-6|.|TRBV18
TGTGCCAGCTCACCACCGGGAAGGGGCGATAATTCACCCCTCCACTTT
CASSPPGRGDNSPLHF
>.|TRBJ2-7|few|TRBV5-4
TGTGCCAGCAGCTTGGGTCCAATTGTCTACGAGCAGTACTTC
CASSLGPIVYEQYF
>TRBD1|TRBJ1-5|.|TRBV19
TGTGCCAGCGATAGGGGGCCCTTACATAGCAATCAGCCCCAGCATTTT
CASDRGPLHSNQPQHF
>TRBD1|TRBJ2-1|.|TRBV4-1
TGCGCCAGCAGCCAGGGCGGAACAGGGGATGGAAATGAGCAGTTCTTC
CASSQGGTGDGNEQFF
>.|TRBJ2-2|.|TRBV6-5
TGTGCCAGCAGGACAGGCAACCACGGGGAGCTGTTTTTT
CASRTGNHGELFF
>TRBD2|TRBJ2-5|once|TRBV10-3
TGTGCCATCAGCGCGGGACTAGCGGGAGGAGAGACCCAGTACTTC
CAISAGLAGGETQYF
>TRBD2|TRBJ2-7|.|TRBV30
TGTGCCTGGAGTGGGGCGGGAGGGCCTCAGCAGTACTTC
CAWSGAGGPQQYF
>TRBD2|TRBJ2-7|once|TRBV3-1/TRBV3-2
TGTGCCAGCAGCCAAGTATACCGGGAGGCGCAGTACTTC
CASSQVYREAQYF
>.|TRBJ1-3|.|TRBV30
TGTGCCTGGAGTGTACCGACAGTCTTGGGAAACACCATATATTTT
CAWSVPTVLGNTIYF
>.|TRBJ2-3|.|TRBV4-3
TGCGCCAGCAGCCAGTCAAAGCCTCCGTACACAGATACGCAGTATTTT
CASSQSKPPYTDTQYF
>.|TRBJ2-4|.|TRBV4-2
TGTGCCAGCAGCCAAGCGGGAGCCAAAAACATTCAGTACTTC
CASSQAGAKNIQYF
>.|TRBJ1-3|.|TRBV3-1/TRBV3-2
TGTGCCAGCACGGGAACAGCTCAGAGCTCTGGAAACACCATATATTTT
CASTGTAQSSGNTIYF
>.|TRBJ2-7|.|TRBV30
TGTGCCTGGCGCAGGGGAGGGCCCTACGAGCAGTACTTC
CAWRRGGPYEQYF
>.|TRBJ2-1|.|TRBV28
TGTGCCAGCACCCTACCAGGGGCGACCTACAATGAGCAGTTCTTC
CASTLPGATYNEQFF